Shown below are 2 T cell receptor beta chains from a single sample sequenced in a study of blood T cells in healthy people across ages (dated by TCRdb to 2013 to 2016). Library preparation used 5' RACE. The second PCR ran for roughly 7 to 11 cycles and used a J-beta primer mix along with a sample-barcoded 5' primer. Using fastp trimming at Q25 and MiXCR clonotype assembly, TCRdb reanalyzed the public sequencing data and kept in-frame beta chains. Merged by CDR3 protein, the rows form single entries marked with the most common genes and DNA. The sample table holds approximately 2,000,000 distinct CDR3 sequences, of which about two fifths were seen once. Around 23% of the sample rests with the top ten. Sequences were obtained from blood. All receptors derive from a human donor in good health.

This clonotype turned up a few times. This sequence joins TRBV29-1 and TRBJ2-1; 8 bases agree with TRBD1. CDR3 length equals 13 residues. Germline V gene lookup returns CDR1 SQVTM and CDR2 ANQGSEA. V was clipped by 8 bases and J by 8 bases; unmatched bases: 11. The CDR3 loop reads CSTWDRLIDEQFF. In nucleotides, the CDR3 is TGCAGCACGTGGGACAGGTTAATCGATGAGCAGTTCTTC.

This rearrangement joins TRBV6-2 or TRBV6-3 to TRBJ2-5; the match to TRBD1 covers 7 bases. The CDR3 consists of 15 residues. The junction had 5 bases not matched to a gene; V was cut back by 0 bases and J by 4 bases. CDR1 and CDR2 (germline): MNHEY, SVGEGT. CDR3 sequence reads: CASSYSGQPGETQYF. The CDR3 coding sequence is TGTGCCAGCAGTTACTCGGGACAGCCCGGAGAGACCCAGTACTTC.